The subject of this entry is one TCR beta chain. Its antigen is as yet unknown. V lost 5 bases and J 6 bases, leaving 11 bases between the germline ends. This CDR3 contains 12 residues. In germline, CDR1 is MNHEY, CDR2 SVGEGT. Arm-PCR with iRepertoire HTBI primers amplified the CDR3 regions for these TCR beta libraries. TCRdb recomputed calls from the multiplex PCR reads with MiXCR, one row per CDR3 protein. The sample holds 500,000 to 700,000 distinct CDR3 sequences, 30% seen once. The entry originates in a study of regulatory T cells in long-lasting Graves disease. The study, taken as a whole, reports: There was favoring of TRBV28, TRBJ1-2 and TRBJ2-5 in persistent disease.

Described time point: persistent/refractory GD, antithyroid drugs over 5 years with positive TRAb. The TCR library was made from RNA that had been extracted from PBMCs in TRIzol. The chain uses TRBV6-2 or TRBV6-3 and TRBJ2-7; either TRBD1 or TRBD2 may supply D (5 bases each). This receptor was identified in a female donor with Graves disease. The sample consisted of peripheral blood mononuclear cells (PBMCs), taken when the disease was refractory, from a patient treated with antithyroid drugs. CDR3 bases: TGTGCCAGCAGTCCCGGGGCCCTCGAGCAGTACTTC. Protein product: CASSPGALEQYF.